One and the same sample provided the 10 T cell receptor beta chains below, sequenced in a study of T-cell reconstitution after alpha-beta-depleted transplantation in children. TCRbeta library preparation incorporated unique molecular identifiers. TCRdb redid the calling of the PCR reads with MiXCR, one entry per CDR3 protein. The repertoire holds 250,000 to 350,000 distinct CDR3 sequences, 9.5% to 10% seen once, with over 9.5% in the top ten. Here the sequenced sample was PBMCs from the stem cell graft donor, taken from the stem cell graft. The receptors stem from a human donor who donated a stem cell graft to a child with SCID.

This clonotype has only a few counts. V and J are TRBV10-3 and TRBJ2-7; D is undetermined. Germline lookup yields CDR1 ENHRY and CDR2 SYGVKD. V gave up 0 bases and J gave up 4 bases, with 13 bases separating them. The CDR3 length is 15 residues. In DNA form, the CDR3 reads TGTGCCATCAGTGAGTCTCGTGGGCAAGGGTACGAGCAGTACTTC. As protein: CAISESRGQGYEQYF.

This clonotype has just a few counts. The chain employs TRBV2 and TRBJ2-5; the D gene is possibly TRBD1 (6 bases). Trimming shortened V by 6 bases and J by 4 bases, and 12 bases separated the two germline ends. The CDR3 totals 13 residues. Germline-derived CDR1 and CDR2 are SNHLY and FYNNEI. In nucleotides, the CDR3 is TGTGCCAGCAGAATGGGGACAAGAGAGACCCAGTACTTC. This sequence encodes CASRMGTRETQYF.

This clonotype was counted a few times. The chain's CDR3 is CASSESPSRGSLEQYF. The CDR3 DNA reads as TGCGCCAGCAGTGAGTCTCCTTCCAGGGGGTCCCTCGAGCAGTACTTC. The chain links TRBV10-1 to TRBJ2-7; 7 bases match TRBD1. Trimming cost V 0 bases and J 6 bases; bases outside gene matches: 11. This CDR3 contains 16 residues. Germline CDR1 and CDR2: WNHNN and SYGVQD (reference sequence).

The V and J genes are TRBV7-3 and TRBJ2-1; D perhaps matches TRBD2 (5 bases). The CDR3 runs 13 residues. Per germline, CDR1 SGHTA and CDR2 FQGTGA. The V and J ends lost 2 bases and 7 bases respectively, with 9 bases between them. CDR3 bases: TGTGCCAGCAGCTTAGCCTCGGGAAATGAGCAGTTCTTC. It codes for CASSLASGNEQFF.

This clonotype was picked up a small number of times. J is TRBJ2-7 and V is TRBV13, with a possible D match to TRBD2 (5 bases). V gave up 5 bases and J gave up 7 bases, with 15 bases separating them. The germline gives CDR1 PRHDT, CDR2 FYEKMQ (reference sequence). The CDR3 runs to 13 residues. This chain's CDR3 is CASSQTGFGEQYF. The CDR3 DNA follows: TGTGCCAGCAGCCAGACGGGGTTCGGGGAGCAGTACTTC.

The chain has TRBV12-3 or TRBV12-4 and TRBJ2-3, with 11 bases that match TRBD2. Unmatched junction bases numbered 4, after V lost 0 bases and J lost 2 bases. The CDR3 spans 17 residues. As DNA, the CDR3 is TGTGCCAGCAGTTTAGCGGGTAGCGGGGGGGCCACAGATACGCAGTATTTT. Residues: CASSLAGSGGATDTQYF.

This clonotype was observed a few times. V usage is TRBV9 and J usage is TRBJ2-3; D not certain. Germline V gene lookup returns CDR1 SGDLS and CDR2 YYNGEE. Trimming removed 2 bases at V and 6 bases at J, with 16 bases between. The CDR3 runs 15 residues. The CDR3 loop is CASSVGDVASDTQYF. The CDR3 DNA is TGTGCCAGCAGCGTTGGAGACGTTGCCTCGGATACGCAGTATTTT.

The J gene is TRBJ2-2, the V gene TRBV10-3; tentatively, D is TRBD2 (5 bases). Germline values: CDR1 ENHRY, CDR2 SYGVKD. This CDR3 is built from 14 residues. Trimming removed 0 bases from V and 3 bases from J, with 5 bases in between. The CDR3 protein is CAISESGDTGELFF. In DNA, the CDR3 is TGTGCCATCAGTGAGTCGGGAGACACCGGGGAGCTGTTTTTT.

V gene TRBV5-6 combines with J gene TRBJ2-3; D remains ambiguous. V lost 2 bases, J lost 3 bases, and 13 bases lay in between. Germline V CDR1 and CDR2: SGHDT, YYEEEE. CDR3 length: 15 residues. CDR3 amino acids: CASSLLGIETDTQYF. CDR3 DNA sequence: TGTGCCAGCAGCTTATTGGGGATTGAGACAGATACGCAGTATTTT.

The V call is TRBV7-6, the J call TRBJ2-2; 11 bases are a match to TRBD2. J gave up 4 bases and V 7 bases, and 14 bases lay outside the gene matches. CDR3 length: 18 amino acids. From germline, CDR1 is SGHVS and CDR2 FNYEAQ. CDR3 DNA sequence: TGTGCCAGCACCATCCTGACTAGCGGGGAAGAAGGCACCGGGGAGCTGTTTTTT. Protein product: CASTILTSGEEGTGELFF.